This TCR beta chain appears in the sequencing data of a study of shared clonotypes between healthy human individuals. V shed 2 bases and J 3 bases; nucleotides not matched to a gene: 8. Germline CDR1 reads SGHRS; CDR2 reads YFSETQ. The CDR3 consists of 16 residues. Sequencing was performed on unsorted PBMC DNA using ten immunoSEQ deep assay plates. Assay used: immunoSEQ multiplex PCR; TCRdb lists only in-frame clones, some missing. Of a few hundred thousand clones detected, around 77% appear once; the ten largest clones hold 12%. This clone has only a few counts. Its antigen is undetermined. Study-level results: An expected dependence of interdonor clonotype sharing on sequencing depth was noted.

The sequence was collected from a woman in her thirties or forties in good health. Some clones in this sample may be carry-over from other donors' samples. The chain couples TRBV5-1 to TRBJ2-1; 7 nucleotides align to TRBD2. Sequenced sample: PBMCs. CDR3 bases: TGCGCCAGCAGCTTATTAGAAGCGGGAAGCTACAATGAGCAGTTCTTC. Protein sequence: CASSLLEAGSYNEQFF. Combining the CDR3 with reference TRBV5-1 and TRBJ2-1 gives the whole variable domain KAGVTQTPRYLIKTRGQQVTLSCSPISGHRSVSWYQQTPGQGLQFLFEYFSETQRNKGNFPGRFSGRQFSNSRSEMNVSTLELGDSALYLCASSLLEAGSYNEQFFGPGTRLTVL.